What follows are 3 T cell receptor beta chains derived from one specimen sequenced in a study of CD4 T cells in relation to SARS-CoV-2 and coronaviruses. CD4+ T cells from unexposed donors were obtained before the COVID-19 pandemic (2011-2018). Using immunoSEQ multiplex PCR, the repertoire was profiled, and TCRdb retains in-frame clones only, with some absent. The data contain 65,000 or so clones, 94% of them singletons. Sequencing was performed on naive CD4+ T cells from PBMCs. As to subset: naive CD4+ T cells isolated by negative enrichment. These receptors all stem from a human donor in good health.

This rearrangement joins TRBV4-1 to TRBJ2-5; unclear D gene. Germline loops: CDR1 MGHRA, CDR2 YSYEKL. V was pared by 0 bases and J by 6 bases, with 5 bases between. This CDR3 has 12 residues. The DNA of the CDR3 is TGCGCCAGCAGCCAAGACGAAAAGACCCAGTACTTC. Translated, it gives CASSQDEKTQYF.

This clone was found once. V gene TRBV27 combines with J gene TRBJ1-2; TRBD1 aligns across 10 bases. In germline, CDR1 is MNHEY, CDR2 SMNVEV (reference sequence). V shed 3 bases and J 7 bases; nucleotides not matched to a gene: 14. The CDR3 consists of 17 residues. CDR3 loop: CASSFWDRGLFKGGYTF. The CDR3 DNA is TGTGCCAGCAGTTTTTGGGACAGGGGACTCTTTAAGGGTGGCTACACCTTC.

V is TRBV5-4 and J is TRBJ2-7; maybe TRBD2 (5 bases). Germline CDR1 reads SGHNT; CDR2 reads YYREEE (reference sequence). This CDR3 comprises 16 residues. V was trimmed by 2 bases and J by 5 bases, leaving 20 bases between them. This chain's CDR3 is CASSFSQLTTSHEQYF. In nucleotides, the CDR3 is TGTGCCAGCAGCTTCTCTCAGCTGACTACCAGCCACGAGCAGTACTTC. The entire variable domain, with the rest obtained from reference TRBV5-4 and TRBJ2-7, is as follows: ETGVTQSPTHLIKTRGQQVTLRCSSQSGHNTVSWYQQALGQGPQFIFQYYREEENGRGNFPPRFSGLQFPNYSSELNVNALELDDSALYLCASSFSQLTTSHEQYFGPGTRLTVT.